Below, one TCR beta chain is given with its context. The data belong to a study of blood T cell repertoires in COVID-19. Study-level background: COVID-19 samples from acute and convalescent phases originated in the United States, Italy and Spain. T cells, B-cell-depleted T cells, or PBMCs supplied cDNA or gDNA.

Per the germline V gene, CDR1 is LGHDT and CDR2 is YNNKEL (reference sequence). The V end was cut by 5 bases, the J end by 10 bases, with 20 bases between. There are 14 residues in the CDR3. Under the authors' procedure: Amplification with reference gene primers provided the estimates of nucleated cell counts. The method was immunoSEQ multiplex PCR; TCRdb's version includes in-frame clones alone and lacks a portion of them. From that table come the V and J calls and clone size; the DNA was used to work out D and trimming. The top ten clones hold 15% to 20% of a sample with 140,000 to 150,000 clones, more than 60% of them seen once.

This chain connects TRBV3-1 (or the pseudogene TRBV3-2) to TRBJ1-1, with D possibly being TRBD1 (6 bases). The origin of this receptor is a man aged 50-60 years with acute or convalescent COVID-19. The specimen sequenced was peripheral blood. This chain's CDR3 is CASSDEGVGVRAFF. The CDR3 region has the DNA TGTGCCAGCAGCGATGAGGGGGTGGGCGTCCGAGCTTTCTTT.